Below, 15 T cell receptor beta chains from the same sample are listed, as sequenced in a study of blood T cell repertoires in COVID-19. Clones were sequenced by immunoSEQ multiplex PCR, and TCRdb holds only the in-frame ones, with some missing. Seen here are around 300,000 clones, around 90% observed once, and the top ten hold 0.85% to 0.95%. Sequencing was performed on peripheral blood. The receptors originated from a woman aged 40 to 50 who had recovered from COVID-19.

The chain recombines TRBV7-2 with TRBJ1-2, with D possibly being TRBD1 (5 bases). Germline V gives CDR1 SGHTA, CDR2 FQGNSA. The CDR3 extends over 17 amino acids. Trimming took off 1 base at V and 1 base at J, with 16 bases between the two ends. The CDR3 loop is CASSLVGGELGNYGYTF. CDR3 DNA: TGTGCCAGCAGCTTAGTCGGGGGGGAACTGGGTAACTATGGCTACACCTTC.

The table lists this clone with a count of one. The chain carries TRBV27 and TRBJ1-5; unclear D gene. V was shortened by 5 bases and J by 9 bases, with 8 bases between the two germline ends. Germline assignment: CDR1 MNHEY and CDR2 SMNVEV (reference sequence). The CDR3 has 11 residues. The CDR3 region has the DNA TGTGCCAGCAGTCCGCCCGGGCCCCAGCATTTT. It codes for CASSPPGPQHF.

V and J are TRBV4-1 and TRBJ2-7; D is possibly TRBD2 (6 bases). The length of the CDR3 is 16 residues. Trimming removed 0 bases at V and 5 bases at J, with 17 bases between. Germline CDR1 and CDR2: MGHRA and YSYEKL. The CDR3 sequence is CASSQEIRDWPHEQYF. DNA for the CDR3: TGCGCCAGCAGCCAAGAAATTCGGGACTGGCCCCACGAGCAGTACTTC.

The rearrangement links TRBV3-1 (or the pseudogene TRBV3-2) to TRBJ2-7; 12 bases map to TRBD1. The J segment lost 6 bases and the V segment lost 7 bases, leaving 10 bases of the junction unmatched. The CDR3 runs to 15 residues. From germline, CDR1 is LGHDT and CDR2 YNNKEL (reference sequence). CDR3 sequence reads: CASTPRDRGPGEQYF. CDR3 coding DNA: TGTGCCAGCACCCCCCGGGACAGGGGGCCAGGCGAGCAGTACTTC.

The V call is TRBV7-9, the J call TRBJ2-7; no definite D call. Trimming stripped 5 bases from V and 5 bases from J, with 13 bases between. The CDR3 has 13 residues. Per germline, CDR1 SEHNR and CDR2 FQNEAQ (reference sequence). Here the CDR3 DNA reads TGTGCCAGCAGCCTCCCGACTGAAAACGAGCAGTACTTC. Translated: CASSLPTENEQYF.

This rearrangement joins TRBV6-5 to TRBJ2-7, with TRBD1 identical over 8 bases. The CDR3 covers 14 residues. Germline-derived CDR1 and CDR2 are MNHEY and SVGAGI. Losses at the gene ends were 6 bases for V and 0 bases for J; bases not matched to a gene: 4. This CDR3 is CASSTGGSSYEQYF. CDR3 nucleotides: TGTGCCAGCAGCACAGGGGGATCCTCCTACGAGCAGTACTTC.

This chain joins TRBV5-1 and TRBJ2-4; 10 nucleotides align to TRBD2. This CDR3 contains 16 residues. V trimming: 0 bases; J trimming: 8 bases; junction bases outside the gene matches: 8. CDR1 SGHRS and CDR2 YFSETQ come from the germline V gene. CDR3 sequence reads: CASSLGTSGAGDIQYF. CDR3 nucleotides: TGCGCCAGCAGCTTGGGTACTAGCGGGGCTGGGGACATTCAGTACTTC.

The chain has TRBV28 and TRBJ2-2, with D unresolved. V was shortened by 5 bases and J by 4 bases, with 5 bases between the two germline ends. The CDR3 totals 12 residues. The germline CDR1 and CDR2 sequences are MDHEN and SYDVKM. The CDR3, as DNA: TGTGCCAGCAGTCAAATCACCGGGGAGCTGTTTTTT. It codes for CASSQITGELFF.

This rearrangement joins TRBV28 to TRBJ1-2, with D maybe TRBD1 (6 bases). The CDR3 has 13 amino acids. CDR1 and CDR2 (germline): MDHEN, SYDVKM. V lost 5 bases and J 8 bases, leaving 15 bases between the germline ends. CDR3 sequence: CASSQQGIEGYTF. DNA of the CDR3: TGTGCCAGCAGTCAACAGGGTATCGAAGGCTACACCTTC.

The chain links TRBV24-1 to TRBJ2-6; TRBD1 is a possible D gene (5 bases). V was pared by 4 bases and J by 0 bases, with 9 bases between. This CDR3 comprises 16 residues. CDR1 KGHDR and CDR2 SFDVKD come from the germline V gene. CDR3 nucleotide sequence: TGTGCCACCAGTGACCTCGACAGCTCTGGGGCCAACGTCCTGACTTTC. This codes for CATSDLDSSGANVLTF.

This rearrangement joins TRBV2 to TRBJ2-1; 7 positions agree with TRBD2. The V and J ends lost 3 bases and 6 bases, in that order; junction bases with no gene match: 5. CDR1 is SNHLY and CDR2 is FYNNEI in the germline V gene. This CDR3 spans 14 amino acids. The CDR3 nucleotides are TGTGCCAGCAGTGATCTCGGGAGGTTCAATGAGCAGTTCTTC. It is translated as CASSDLGRFNEQFF.

The chain joins TRBV6-5 to TRBJ1-2; no definite D call. Trimming removed 4 bases at V and 5 bases at J, with 11 bases between. The germline CDR1 and CDR2 sequences are MNHEY and SVGAGI. CDR3 size: 13 residues. The CDR3 nucleotides read TGTGCCAGCAGTTTGGCGCGGGCTTATGGCTACACCTTC. It specifies CASSLARAYGYTF.

The V gene is TRBV7-9, the J gene TRBJ2-2; 7 bases are shared with TRBD1. This CDR3 contains 16 residues. Germline loops: CDR1 SEHNR, CDR2 FQNEAQ (reference sequence). V trimming: 7 bases; J trimming: 3 bases; junction bases outside the gene matches: 11. The CDR3 DNA sequence: TGTGCCAGCACCGTGACATGGGACAGACACACCGGGGAGCTGTTTTTT. Its protein is CASTVTWDRHTGELFF.

The V and J genes are TRBV18 and TRBJ2-3; 9 bases fit TRBD1. The CDR3 spans 14 residues. From germline, CDR1 is KGHSH and CDR2 LQKENI. With 4 bases clipped from V and 3 bases from J, the junction kept 2 bases outside the gene matches. CDR3 in DNA: TGTGCCAGCTCACGACAGGGGGTTACAGATACGCAGTATTTT. Its protein is CASSRQGVTDTQYF. Full variable domain (remainder filled in from reference TRBV18 and TRBJ2-3): NAGVMQNPRHLVRRRGQEARLRCSPMKGHSHVYWYRQLPEEGLKFMVYLQKENIIDESGMPKERFSAEFPKEGPSILRIQQVVRGDSAAYFCASSRQGVTDTQYFGPGTRLTVL.

V and J are TRBV5-1 and TRBJ2-2, with 10 bases aligning to TRBD1. With 4 bases clipped from V and 2 bases from J, the junction kept 2 bases outside the gene matches. The V gene's germline CDR1 is SGHRS and CDR2 YFSETQ. The CDR3 length is 15 residues. This chain's CDR3 is CASSRDRGNTGELFF. The CDR3 DNA reads TGCGCCAGCAGCCGGGACAGGGGAAACACCGGGGAGCTGTTTTTT.